The 15 T cell receptor beta chains in this list originate from one sample, sequenced in a study of T cell responses to AZD1222 COVID-19 vaccine (dated by TCRdb to the early 2020s). What the time point label conveys for this sample: baseline before first vaccination. Libraries came from the immunoSEQ multiplex PCR assay. The immuneACCESS repertoire file appears here via TCRdb, limited to in-frame rearrangements. These files lack a portion of the clones; in checked studies, under half of the deficit traces to unresolved V genes, and the cause of the others is not known. Within this sample are 90,000 to 150,000 clones, with roughly nine tenths of them counted one time only. The ten largest account for 4.4% of the sample. The sequenced sample was peripheral blood, obtained on day 0 of AZD1222 vaccination. All receptors derive from an adult in good health.

The J gene is TRBJ2-3, the V gene TRBV19, with TRBD2 identical over 8 bases. Germline CDR1 LNHDA, CDR2 SQIVND (reference sequence). With 7 bases clipped from V and 4 bases from J, the junction kept 4 bases outside the gene matches. CDR3 length equals 13 residues. Here the CDR3 reads CASTGGGPDTQYF. As DNA, the CDR3 is TGTGCCAGTACCGGGGGGGGGCCAGATACGCAGTATTTT.

The chain joins TRBV7-9 to TRBJ1-2; 8 bases agree with TRBD1. The germline gives CDR1 SEHNR, CDR2 FQNEAQ (reference sequence). The length of the CDR3 is 13 residues. V shed 4 bases, J shed 5 bases, and the junction held 3 bases outside the gene matches. In DNA form, the CDR3 reads TGTGCCAGCAGCTCGGGACAGGTTTATGGCTACACCTTC. It translates to CASSSGQVYGYTF.

The chain joins TRBV30 to TRBJ1-2, with D unclear. Germline V gene sequence: CDR1 GTSNPN, CDR2 SVGIG (reference sequence). The CDR3 sequence is 15 residues long. The V end was cut by 0 bases, the J end by 7 bases, with 18 bases between. The CDR3 region is CAWSVVAASMGGYTF. Here the CDR3 DNA reads TGTGCCTGGAGTGTCGTAGCGGCCTCGATGGGTGGCTACACCTTC.

The chain joins TRBV7-9 to TRBJ1-2, with D possibly TRBD1 on 5 matching bases. The CDR3 runs to 13 residues. The V gene's germline CDR1 is SEHNR and CDR2 FQNEAQ (reference sequence). The V and J ends lost 6 bases and 6 bases respectively, with 14 bases between them. Written as DNA, the CDR3 is TGTGCCAGCAGAGCCTGGGACTTTGATGGCTACACCTTC. It is translated as CASRAWDFDGYTF.

The chain recombines TRBV3-1 (or the pseudogene TRBV3-2) with TRBJ1-5; no clear D gene. V dropped 4 bases and J dropped 2 bases, with 9 bases sitting between them. In germline, CDR1 is LGHDT, CDR2 YNNKEL (reference sequence). The CDR3 extends over 14 amino acids. In nucleotides, the CDR3 is TGTGCCAGCAGCCTCGGATCCGGCAATCAGCCCCAGCATTTT. Its translation is CASSLGSGNQPQHF.

V gene TRBV5-6 combines with J gene TRBJ2-7; the match to TRBD2 covers 13 bases. J lost 4 bases, V lost 4 bases, and 5 bases had no gene match. The germline gives CDR1 SGHDT, CDR2 YYEEEE. This CDR3 has 15 amino acids. The CDR3, as DNA: TGTGCCAGCAGCAGACGGACTAGCGGGAGATACGAGCAGTACTTC. This sequence encodes CASSRRTSGRYEQYF.

CDR3 DNA sequence: TGTGCCAGCAGCCGAACCCCCCAGGGAGCGGGGGGGTCAGGGACCCAGTACTTC. It codes for CASSRTPQGAGGSGTQYF. The chain carries TRBV3-1 (or the pseudogene TRBV3-2) and TRBJ2-5; 10 bases line up with TRBD2. Germline V gives CDR1 LGHDT, CDR2 YNNKEL (reference sequence). This CDR3 contains 18 residues. With V trimmed by 4 bases and J by 7 bases, 18 bases remained unmatched.

The chain is built from TRBV12-3 or TRBV12-4 and TRBJ1-6; D remains ambiguous. V was pared by 5 bases and J by 11 bases, with 13 bases between. The CDR3 totals 13 residues. The CDR3 coding sequence is TGTGCCAGCAGTCCCGACGCCCCGGCACCCCTCCACTTT. Amino acids: CASSPDAPAPLHF.

The chain employs TRBV2 and TRBJ2-7, with 10 positions matching TRBD1. The CDR3 is 14 residues long. Germline trimming cut 6 bases from V and 5 bases from J; bases unmatched to any gene: 7. Germline V lookup: CDR1 SNHLY, CDR2 FYNNEI. CDR3 nucleotide sequence: TGTGCCAGCAGGGGTGGGACAGGGGCTGACGAGCAGTACTTC. This sequence encodes CASRGGTGADEQYF.

The chain carries TRBV19 and TRBJ1-1; D is unresolved. V was shortened by 7 bases and J by 1 base, with 10 bases between the two germline ends. Germline V CDR1 and CDR2: LNHDA, SQIVND (reference sequence). CDR3 length: 13 residues. In nucleotides, the CDR3 is TGTGCCAGTACCCAGTGGGGGAACACTGAAGCTTTCTTT. Amino acid sequence: CASTQWGNTEAFF.

The gene calls are TRBV7-8 and TRBJ1-5; 11 bases map to TRBD1. The CDR3 spans 16 residues. V gave up 0 bases and J gave up 4 bases; unmatched junction bases: 2. CDR1 and CDR2 (germline): SGHVS, FQNEAQ. CDR3 sequence: CASSLAGTGGNQPQHF. Here the CDR3 DNA reads TGTGCCAGCAGCTTAGCCGGGACAGGGGGAAATCAGCCCCAGCATTTT.

This chain uses TRBV7-2 with TRBJ2-2; no reliable D call. V was trimmed by 1 base and J by 7 bases, leaving 7 bases between them. CDR3 length equals 13 residues. Per germline, CDR1 SGHTA and CDR2 FQGNSA. The CDR3 nucleotides are TGTGCCAGCAGCTTAGGTTTTATCGGGGAGCTGTTTTTT. It yields the protein CASSLGFIGELFF.

This clone was recorded once. The CDR3 sequence is CASSPNTGARGPLHF. The CDR3 region has the DNA TGTGCCAGCTCCCCAAACACAGGGGCTCGGGGACCCCTCCACTTT. This chain uses TRBV18 with TRBJ1-6; TRBD1 matches 7 bases. Germline V gene lookup returns CDR1 KGHSH and CDR2 LQKENI. The CDR3 consists of 15 residues. The V and J ends lost 6 bases and 12 bases, in that order; junction bases with no gene match: 14.

This clone was observed a single time. V usage is TRBV28 and J usage is TRBJ1-2; D unclear. The CDR3 is 10 residues long. The germline gives CDR1 MDHEN, CDR2 SYDVKM. V shed 8 bases and J shed 7 bases, with 8 bases lying between them. In nucleotides, the CDR3 is TGTGCCAGCGCCCGGGGTGGCTACACCTTC. It encodes CASARGGYTF.

This chain connects TRBV28 to TRBJ1-1, with D unclear. This CDR3 has 15 amino acids. Trimming pared 4 bases from V and 5 bases from J, leaving 17 bases between. CDR1 MDHEN and CDR2 SYDVKM come from the germline V gene. As DNA, the CDR3 is TGTGCCAGCAGTTCAAGCCCCTCGTTGGTAACTGAAGCTTTCTTT. Its protein is CASSSSPSLVTEAFF. The full variable domain, in which reference TRBV28 and TRBJ1-1 provide the parts outside the CDR3, is DVKVTQSSRYLVKRTGEKVFLECVQDMDHENMFWYRQDPGLGLRLIYFSYDVKMKEKGDIPEGYSVSREKKERFSLILESASTNQTSMYLCASSSSPSLVTEAFFGQGTRLTVV.